This section outlines one T cell receptor beta chain sequence together with its context. V gave up 7 bases and J gave up 0 bases; unmatched junction bases: 8. The CDR3 loop spans 15 amino acids. Germline-derived CDR1 and CDR2 are MNHNY and SVGAGI (reference sequence). The data are from a study of T cell changes during pregnancy in multiple sclerosis. Sequenced by immunoSEQ multiplex PCR; TCRdb stores in-frame clones only, minus some. The sample includes 60,000 to 75,000 clones, approximately 91% of them seen just once. The TCR comes from a female donor with multiple sclerosis, enrolled in a pregnancy study. The sample was peripheral blood, taken in the third trimester of pregnancy. The gene calls are TRBV6-6 and TRBJ2-7; 8 bases match TRBD2. This CDR3 reads CASTPTSASSYEQYF. DNA for the CDR3: TGTGCCAGCACCCCGACTAGCGCTAGCTCCTACGAGCAGTACTTC.